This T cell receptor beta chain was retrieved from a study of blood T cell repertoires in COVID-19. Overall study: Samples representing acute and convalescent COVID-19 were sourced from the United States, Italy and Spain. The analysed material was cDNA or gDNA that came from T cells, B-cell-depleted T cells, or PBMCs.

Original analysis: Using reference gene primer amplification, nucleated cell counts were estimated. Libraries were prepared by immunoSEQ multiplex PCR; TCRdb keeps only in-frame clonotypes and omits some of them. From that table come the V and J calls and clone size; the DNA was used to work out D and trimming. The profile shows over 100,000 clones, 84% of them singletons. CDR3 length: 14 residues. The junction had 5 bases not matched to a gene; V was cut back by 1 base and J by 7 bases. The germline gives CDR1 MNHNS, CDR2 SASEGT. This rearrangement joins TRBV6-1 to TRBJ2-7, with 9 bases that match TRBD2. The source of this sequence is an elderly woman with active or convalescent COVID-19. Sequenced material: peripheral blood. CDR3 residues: CASSEGTGLAEQYF. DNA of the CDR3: TGTGCCAGCAGTGAAGGGACAGGACTAGCGGAGCAGTACTTC.